Described below is a single T cell receptor beta chain sequence and its context. Per the authors' pipeline: Nucleated cell counts were estimated from reference gene primer amplification. Clones were read by immunoSEQ multiplex PCR, and TCRdb kept only the in-frame ones, dropping some. D and trimming come from the DNA, and the V and J calls and clone size come from that table. The sample holds about 480,000 clones, 70% to 90% seen once. These data are taken from a study of blood T cell repertoires in COVID-19. Overall study: Samples taken during acute and convalescent COVID-19 were collected in the United States, Italy and Spain.

There are 15 residues in the CDR3. Germline V gene lookup returns CDR1 SGHTA and CDR2 FQGNSA. Trimming left V 5 bases short and J 14 bases short, with 25 bases between. Participants, about 18 to 90 years old, spanned under 25 US areas. Participant reports of clinical history set cohort assignment. Sample: PBMCs or T cells enriched from blood (not recorded which). The origin of this receptor is a woman in her late teens or twenties with acute COVID-19. This chain links TRBV7-2 with TRBJ2-1, with D possibly being TRBD2 (5 bases). The CDR3 is CASSSTFPRSTREFF. CDR3 nucleotides: TGTGCCAGCAGCAGTACTTTCCCTCGAAGCACTAGAGAGTTCTTC.